These 16 T cell receptor beta chains share one sample of origin, sequenced in a study of Ad26.COV2.S vaccination and SARS-CoV-2 variants. The treatment here: 15 to 20 received Ad26.COV2.S at low or high dose, single or two shots; about five received placebo; per-sample allocation not given. Sample collection was performed on day 63 after the first vaccine or placebo injection. Clones were read by immunoSEQ multiplex PCR, and TCRdb kept only the in-frame ones, dropping some. The sample has 320,000 or so clones; 90% are singletons. The sequences come from peripheral blood, collected in a trial of Ad26.COV2.S vaccine versus placebo. These receptors were collected from a person aged 18-60 years who received the Ad26.COV2.S COVID-19 vaccine or a placebo.

The chain links TRBV4-3 to TRBJ2-4, with 9 bases that match TRBD1. J was trimmed by 13 bases and V by 3 bases; bases with no gene match: 7. This CDR3 spans 13 amino acids. Germline lookup yields CDR1 LGHNA and CDR2 YSLEER. CDR3 region: CASSQESGTGQYF. The CDR3 DNA follows: TGCGCCAGCAGCCAGGAATCGGGGACAGGGCAGTACTTC.

The rearrangement links TRBV28 to TRBJ2-3; D unresolved. The CDR3 runs to 12 residues. Germline V gene sequence: CDR1 MDHEN, CDR2 SYDVKM. The germline V and J ends were trimmed by 5 bases and 14 bases, with 17 bases remaining between them. This CDR3 reads CASSAVAGQTYF. The CDR3, as DNA: TGTGCCAGCAGTGCCGTGGCAGGCCAGACGTATTTT.

The chain uses TRBV10-3 and TRBJ2-5, with D possibly matching TRBD2 (6 bases). In germline, CDR1 is ENHRY, CDR2 SYGVKD. The CDR3 runs 12 residues. V gave up 10 bases and J gave up 5 bases, with 14 bases separating them. This CDR3 is CATSGVSETQYF. In nucleotides, the CDR3 is TGTGCCACGTCGGGGGTGTCGGAGACCCAGTACTTC.

This sequence joins TRBV7-2 and TRBJ1-5, with 7 bases that match TRBD1. The CDR3 contains 15 residues. Per germline, CDR1 SGHTA and CDR2 FQGNSA. V was pared by 4 bases and J by 0 bases, with 3 bases of the junction left unmatched. DNA of the CDR3: TGTGCCAGCAGCTCCAGGGGGGCTAGCAATCAGCCCCAGCATTTT. Amino acids: CASSSRGASNQPQHF.

V is TRBV7-3 and J is TRBJ2-2; 10 bases match TRBD2. The CDR3 loop spans 15 amino acids. The germline V gene has CDR1 SGHTA and CDR2 FQGTGA. J was trimmed by 7 bases and V by 2 bases; bases with no gene match: 4. CDR3 loop: CASSLEAGGVGELFF. The DNA of the CDR3 is TGTGCCAGCAGCTTAGAAGCGGGAGGGGTCGGGGAGCTGTTTTTT.

The V call is TRBV7-2, the J call TRBJ2-1; D unclear. V was cut by 0 bases and J by 4 bases, with 4 bases left in between. The germline gives CDR1 SGHTA, CDR2 FQGNSA. The CDR3 runs to 13 residues. This chain's CDR3 is CASSLANYNEQFF. The DNA of the CDR3 is TGTGCCAGCAGCTTAGCCAATTACAATGAGCAGTTCTTC.

The chain uses TRBV2 and TRBJ2-7, with D uncertain. The germline V and J ends were trimmed by 7 bases and 1 base, with 8 bases remaining between them. The CDR3 length is 12 residues. CDR1 is SNHLY, CDR2 FYNNEI, per germline. CDR3 region: CASTFRSYEQYV. CDR3 bases: TGTGCCAGCACCTTCCGTTCCTACGAGCAGTACGTC.

The chain carries TRBV6-5 and TRBJ1-2, with a tentative D call TRBD1 (5 bases). V was clipped by 0 bases and J by 4 bases, with 15 bases between them. This CDR3 is 16 amino acids long. Germline V CDR1 and CDR2: MNHEY, SVGAGI. In DNA, the CDR3 is TGTGCCAGCAGTTACTCTGGGGGAGGGTCTAGCTATGGCTACACCTTC. It specifies CASSYSGGGSSYGYTF.

The chain carries TRBV11-1 and TRBJ2-1, with 7 nucleotides matching TRBD2. The CDR3 loop spans 15 amino acids. Germline V gives CDR1 SGHAT, CDR2 FQDESV (reference sequence). V dropped 5 bases and J dropped 8; count of bases not matched to a gene: 12. Written as DNA, the CDR3 is TGTGCCAGCAGCCCTGGGACTACCACGTGGGATGAGCAGTTCTTC. This codes for CASSPGTTTWDEQFF.

In DNA form, the CDR3 reads TGTGCCAGCAGTGGACAGGGTCTCAGCGGCTACACCTTC. Translation gives CASSGQGLSGYTF. The chain has TRBV6-6 and TRBJ1-2, with 8 bases aligning to TRBD1. V lost 5 bases and J lost 8; bases outside the gene matches: 7. Germline V gives CDR1 MNHNY, CDR2 SVGAGI (reference sequence). The CDR3 consists of 13 residues.

The chain joins TRBV4-1 to TRBJ1-4; 7 bases are shared with TRBD1. The junction had 9 bases not matched to a gene; V was cut back by 4 bases and J by 7 bases. Per the germline V gene, CDR1 is MGHRA and CDR2 is YSYEKL. The CDR3 totals 15 residues. CDR3 protein: CASSPLQGSGEKLFF. The CDR3 nucleotides are TGCGCCAGCAGCCCACTACAGGGGAGCGGTGAAAAACTGTTTTTT.

On this clone itself: This sample also contains other DNA sequences that code for the same CDR3. The chain carries TRBV18 and TRBJ2-2; D uncertain. Trimming removed 6 bases at V and 0 bases at J, with 5 bases between. This CDR3 comprises 13 residues. The germline V gene has CDR1 KGHSH and CDR2 LQKENI. The CDR3 loop is CASSAANTGELFF. The CDR3, as DNA: TGTGCCAGCTCTGCCGCGAACACCGGGGAGCTGTTTTTT.

The V gene is TRBV11-2, the J gene TRBJ1-2, with D unresolved. The length of the CDR3 is 13 residues. The germline V gene encodes CDR1 SGHAT and CDR2 FQNNGV. The V and J ends lost 1 base and 4 bases respectively, with 7 bases between them. CDR3 sequence: CASSLGGSYGYTF. The CDR3 DNA follows: TGTGCCAGCAGCTTAGGTGGGAGCTATGGCTACACCTTC.

The V call is TRBV2, the J call TRBJ2-7; D not certain. V was clipped by 5 bases and J by 3 bases, with 5 bases between them. Germline loops: CDR1 SNHLY, CDR2 FYNNEI. This CDR3 spans 11 amino acids. The CDR3 sequence: CASSPDYEQYF. For the CDR3, the DNA is TGTGCCAGCAGTCCCGACTACGAGCAGTACTTC.

The chain joins TRBV28 to TRBJ1-2; possible D gene TRBD1, 6 bases. The CDR3 sequence is 16 residues long. V lost 4 bases and J 7 bases, leaving 22 bases between the germline ends. Germline V gene lookup returns CDR1 MDHEN and CDR2 SYDVKM. The CDR3: CASSYVTRGLAIGYTF. For the CDR3, the DNA is TGTGCCAGCAGTTATGTTACCAGGGGCCTCGCCATTGGCTACACCTTC.

The V gene is TRBV2, the J gene TRBJ2-3, with TRBD2 matching 10 bases. Germline trimming cut 6 bases from V and 5 bases from J; bases unmatched to any gene: 5. Per the germline V gene, CDR1 is SNHLY and CDR2 is FYNNEI. The CDR3 loop spans 14 amino acids. CDR3 in amino acids: CASSLRTSGDTQYF. The CDR3, as DNA: TGTGCCAGCAGCCTTCGGACTAGCGGAGATACGCAGTATTTT.